This is a list of T cell receptor beta chains from one sample in a study of cytomegalovirus exposure and HLA in healthy donors. The method was immunoSEQ multiplex PCR; TCRdb's version includes in-frame clones alone and lacks a portion of them. The data show some 97,000 clones, with about 80% seen just once and more than 3.5% held by the top ten. Sequenced sample: PBMCs. The origin of the receptors is a female donor in good health and CMV-seropositive. Both conserved end residues are part of each CDR3. The D gene is left open where the match is weak. Clone size appears in some rows only: once, few, many, or a class for an expanded clone.

TRBJ2-3 | - | - | TRBV7-2 | CASSLSVSRADTQYF | TGTGCCAGCAGCTTAAGCGTCAGCCGGGCAGATACGCAGTATTTT
TRBJ2-7 | - | TRBD1 | TRBV30 | CAWSVRRTGGVEQYF | TGTGCCTGGAGTGTACGAAGGACAGGAGGCGTGGAGCAGTACTTC
TRBJ1-1 | few | TRBD1 | TRBV27 | CASADRGITEAFF | TGTGCCAGCGCGGACAGGGGGATCACTGAAGCTTTCTTT
TRBJ2-7 | - | TRBD2 | TRBV4-3 | CASSQVGKTSGGYEQYF | TGCGCCAGCAGCCAAGTAGGGAAGACTAGCGGGGGGTACGAGCAGTACTTC
TRBJ2-7 | - | TRBD1 | TRBV5-1 | CASSDRGPSYEQYF | TGCGCCAGCAGCGACAGGGGACCCTCCTACGAGCAGTACTTC
TRBJ1-6 | once | TRBD1 | TRBV19 | CASSPRQGDNSPLHF | TGTGCCAGTAGTCCAAGACAGGGGGATAATTCACCCCTCCACTTT
TRBJ2-7 | - | - | TRBV27 | CASSPSVGGTTYEQYF | TGTGCCAGCAGTCCGTCGGTGGGGGGTACAACCTACGAGCAGTACTTC
TRBJ2-3 | - | - | TRBV10-3 | CAIGGGSTDTQYF | TGTGCCATCGGTGGCGGGAGCACAGATACGCAGTATTTT
TRBJ2-7 | - | TRBD1 | TRBV4-2 | CASSQRTGGFYEQYF | TGTGCCAGCAGCCAAAGGACAGGGGGTTTTTACGAGCAGTACTTC
TRBJ2-5 | - | TRBD1 | TRBV19 | CASSIAGGVGRQETQYF | TGTGCCAGTAGTATAGCAGGGGGCGTGGGGCGGCAAGAGACCCAGTACTTC
TRBJ1-2 | few | TRBD1 | TRBV5-1 | CASSYGTGGAEGYTF | TGCGCCAGCAGTTACGGGACAGGGGGCGCAGAAGGCTACACCTTC
TRBJ2-5 | - | TRBD2 | TRBV5-8 | CASSRGGGYQETQYF | TGTGCCAGCAGCCGGGGGGGTGGCTACCAAGAGACCCAGTACTTC
TRBJ2-4 | - | TRBD2 | TRBV5-1 | CASSIAGLAKNSQYF | TGCGCCAGCAGCATAGCGGGGCTAGCCAAAAACAGTCAGTACTTC
TRBJ1-4 | - | - | TRBV19 | CATTKGVTLREKLFF | TGTGCCACCACAAAGGGGGTAACTTTGCGTGAAAAACTGTTTTTT
TRBJ1-3 | few | TRBD1 | TRBV30 | CAWALGTASGNTIYF | TGTGCCTGGGCGCTCGGGACAGCCTCTGGAAACACCATATATTTT
TRBJ2-7 | - | TRBD2 | TRBV5-1 | CASSLTSGYPYEQYF | TGCGCCAGCAGCCTGACTAGCGGTTACCCCTACGAGCAGTACTTC
TRBJ2-7 | - | TRBD2 | TRBV5-1 | CASSLPLSGVTYEQYF | TGCGCCAGCAGCTTACCGCTTAGCGGGGTGACCTACGAGCAGTACTTC
TRBJ2-7 | - | - | TRBV18 | CASSLMTVSSYEQYF | TGTGCCAGCTCCTTAATGACAGTAAGCTCCTACGAGCAGTACTTC
TRBJ1-5 | - | - | TRBV27 | CASSLTGWGNQPQHF | TGTGCCAGCAGTTTGACGGGGTGGGGAAATCAGCCCCAGCATTTT
TRBJ2-7 | - | - | TRBV29-1 | CSVDSGTPYEQYF | TGCAGCGTTGATTCAGGGACTCCCTACGAGCAGTACTTC
TRBJ1-1 | - | TRBD1 | TRBV6-1 | CASSRDRAAEAFF | TGTGCCAGCAGTAGGGACAGGGCCGCTGAAGCTTTCTTT
TRBJ2-1 | few | - | TRBV6-1 | CASGDRSSYNEQFF | TGTGCCAGCGGCGACAGGTCTTCCTACAATGAGCAGTTCTTC
TRBJ1-1 | - | TRBD1 | TRBV14 | CASSLNRGVTEAFF | TGTGCCAGTAGCCTAAACAGGGGTGTCACTGAAGCTTTCTTT
TRBJ2-5 | - | TRBD1 | TRBV27 | CASRMRGQLAQYF | TGTGCCAGCAGAATGAGGGGGCAGTTGGCCCAGTACTTC
TRBJ1-1 | few | - | TRBV7-2 | CASSPRSTPNTEAFF | TGTGCCAGCAGCCCCCGGTCAACCCCGAACACTGAAGCTTTCTTT
TRBJ2-1 | - | TRBD1 | TRBV7-2 | CASRRTSGTGRNEQFF | TGTGCCAGCAGACGAACCTCCGGGACAGGGCGCAATGAGCAGTTCTTC
TRBJ2-5 | - | TRBD2 | TRBV5-4 | CASSLSATSAEETQYF | TGTGCCAGCAGCTTGTCAGCGACTAGCGCCGAAGAGACCCAGTACTTC
TRBJ2-2 | few | - | TRBV19 | CASSWGGPGTGELFF | TGTGCCAGTAGTTGGGGGGGCCCAGGTACCGGGGAGCTGTTTTTT
TRBJ2-5 | - | - | TRBV7-9 | CASSPWTLQETQYF | TGTGCCAGCAGCCCCTGGACTTTACAAGAGACCCAGTACTTC